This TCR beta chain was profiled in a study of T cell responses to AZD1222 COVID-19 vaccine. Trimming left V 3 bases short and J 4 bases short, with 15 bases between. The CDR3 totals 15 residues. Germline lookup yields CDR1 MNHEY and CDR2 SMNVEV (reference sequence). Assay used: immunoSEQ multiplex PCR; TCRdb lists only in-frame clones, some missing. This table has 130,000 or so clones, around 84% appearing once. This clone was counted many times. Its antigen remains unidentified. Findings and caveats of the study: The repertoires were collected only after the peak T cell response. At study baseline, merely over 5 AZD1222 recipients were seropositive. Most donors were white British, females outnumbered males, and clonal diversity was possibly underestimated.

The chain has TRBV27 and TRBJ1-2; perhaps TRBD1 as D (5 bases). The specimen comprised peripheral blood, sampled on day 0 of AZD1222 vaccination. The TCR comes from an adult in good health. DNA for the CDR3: TGTGCCAGCAGTTTTGGGGTTGAAAGGGGCTATGGCTACACCTTC. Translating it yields CASSFGVERGYGYTF.